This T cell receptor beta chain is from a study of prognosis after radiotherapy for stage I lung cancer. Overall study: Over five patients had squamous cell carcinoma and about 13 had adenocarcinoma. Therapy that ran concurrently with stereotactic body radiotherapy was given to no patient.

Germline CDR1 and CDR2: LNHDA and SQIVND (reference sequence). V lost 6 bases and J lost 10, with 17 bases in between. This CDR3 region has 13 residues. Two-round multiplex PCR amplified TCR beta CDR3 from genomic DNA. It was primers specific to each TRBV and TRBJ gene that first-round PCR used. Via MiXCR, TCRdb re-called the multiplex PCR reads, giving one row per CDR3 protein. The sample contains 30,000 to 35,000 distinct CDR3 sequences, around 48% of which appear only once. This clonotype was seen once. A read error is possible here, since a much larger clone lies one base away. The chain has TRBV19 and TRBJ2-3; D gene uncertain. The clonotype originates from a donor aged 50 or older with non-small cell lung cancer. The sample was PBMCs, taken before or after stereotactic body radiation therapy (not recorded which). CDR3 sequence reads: CASSDSQFVPQYF. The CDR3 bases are TGTGCCAGTAGCGACTCCCAATTTGTTCCGCAGTATTTT.